The sequence of this TCR beta chain was determined in a study of T cell responses to AZD1222 COVID-19 vaccine. TCRdb keeps only in-frame clones here, not all; method: immunoSEQ multiplex PCR. The data contain around 120,000 clones, around 94% of them singletons. Trimming took 7 bases from V and 4 from J; bases not matched to a gene: 1. Germline CDR1 is SGHRS and CDR2 is YFSETQ. The CDR3 has 11 residues. This clonotype originated in an adult in good health. Sample: peripheral blood, taken on day 0 of AZD1222 vaccination. This sequence joins TRBV5-1 and TRBJ1-2, with 7 bases identical to TRBD1. CDR3 coding DNA: TGCGCCAGCTCAGGGGGCTATGGCTACACCTTC. It is translated as CASSGGYGYTF.